This T cell receptor (beta chain) comes out of a study of response to subunit inactivated influenza vaccine. TCRdb reanalysed the RT-PCR reads using MiXCR and keeps one entry per CDR3 protein. The repertoire holds approximately 500,000 distinct CDR3 sequences, over 10% seen once, with around 12% in the top ten. Overall study findings and caveats: The authors put forward the suggestion that each seasonal influenza vaccination may bring in only a limited number of new T cells.

In this sample, this clonotype turned up many times. What it binds is unknown. Its ends do not fully match the called genes, so a read error is possible. This TCR was recovered from a man in his fifties who received an inactivated influenza vaccine. This specimen consisted of PBMCs from blood, obtained 40 to 50 days after vaccination.

The CDR3 DNA reads as TGTTCCTACGGGGACCGCATTGATGGCTACACCTTC. Translated, it gives CSYGDRIDGYTF. The V and J genes are TRBV20-1 and TRBJ1-2; D may be TRBD1 (5 bases). The germline V gene encodes CDR1 DFQATT and CDR2 SNEGSKA (reference sequence). The CDR3 runs 12 residues.